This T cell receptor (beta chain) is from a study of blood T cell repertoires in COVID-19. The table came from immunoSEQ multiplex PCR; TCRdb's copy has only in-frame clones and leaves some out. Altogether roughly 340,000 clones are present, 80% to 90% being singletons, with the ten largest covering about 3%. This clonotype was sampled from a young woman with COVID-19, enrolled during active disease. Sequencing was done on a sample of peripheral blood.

The CDR3 loop reads CASSQFTGLGAYF. CDR3 DNA: TGCGCCAGCAGCCAATTTACAGGGTTGGGGGCGTACTTC. The chain carries TRBV4-1 and TRBJ2-7, with D tentatively TRBD1 (6 bases). Trimming stripped 2 bases from V and 12 bases from J, with 17 bases between. The germline CDR1 and CDR2 sequences are MGHRA and YSYEKL. The CDR3 has 13 residues.